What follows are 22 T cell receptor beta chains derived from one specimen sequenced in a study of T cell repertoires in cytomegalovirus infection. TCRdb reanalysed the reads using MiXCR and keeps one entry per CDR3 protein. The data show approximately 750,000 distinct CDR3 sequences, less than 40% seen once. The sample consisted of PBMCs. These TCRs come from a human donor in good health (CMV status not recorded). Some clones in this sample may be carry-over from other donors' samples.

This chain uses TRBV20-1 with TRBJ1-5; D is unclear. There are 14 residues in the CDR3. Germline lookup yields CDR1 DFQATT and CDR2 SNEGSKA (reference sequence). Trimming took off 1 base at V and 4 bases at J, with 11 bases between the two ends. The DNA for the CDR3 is TGCAGTGCTAGAGGGGATTCGGGGAATCAGCCCCAGCATTTT. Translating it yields CSARGDSGNQPQHF.

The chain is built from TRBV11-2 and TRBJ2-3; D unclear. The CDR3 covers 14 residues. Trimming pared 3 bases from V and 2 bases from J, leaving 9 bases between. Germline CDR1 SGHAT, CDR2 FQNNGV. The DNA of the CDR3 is TGTGCCAGCAGCTTTTGGGGATTCACAGATACGCAGTATTTT. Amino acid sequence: CASSFWGFTDTQYF.

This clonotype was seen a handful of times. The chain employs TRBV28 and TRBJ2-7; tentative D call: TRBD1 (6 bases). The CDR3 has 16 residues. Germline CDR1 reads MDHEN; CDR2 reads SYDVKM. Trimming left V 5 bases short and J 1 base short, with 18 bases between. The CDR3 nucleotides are TGTGCCAGCAGTGAGGGCAGGGGATTTTGGTCCTACGAGCAGTACTTC. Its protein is CASSEGRGFWSYEQYF. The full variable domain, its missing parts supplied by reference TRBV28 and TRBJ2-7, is DVKVTQSSRYLVKRTGEKVFLECVQDMDHENMFWYRQDPGLGLRLIYFSYDVKMKEKGDIPEGYSVSREKKERFSLILESASTNQTSMYLCASSEGRGFWSYEQYFGPGTRLTVT.

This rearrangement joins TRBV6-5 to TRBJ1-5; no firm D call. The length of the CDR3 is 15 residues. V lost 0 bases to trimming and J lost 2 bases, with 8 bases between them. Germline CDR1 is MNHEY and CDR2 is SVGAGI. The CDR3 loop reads CASSYSPEGNQPQHF. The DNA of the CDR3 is TGTGCCAGCAGTTACTCTCCGGAGGGCAATCAGCCCCAGCATTTT.

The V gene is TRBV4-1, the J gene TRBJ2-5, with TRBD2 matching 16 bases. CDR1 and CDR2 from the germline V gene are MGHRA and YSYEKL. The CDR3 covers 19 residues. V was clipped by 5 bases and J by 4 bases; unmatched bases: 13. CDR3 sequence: CASSFSGTSGGARGETQYF. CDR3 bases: TGCGCCAGCAGCTTCTCCGGGACTAGCGGGGGGGCCAGAGGAGAGACCCAGTACTTC.

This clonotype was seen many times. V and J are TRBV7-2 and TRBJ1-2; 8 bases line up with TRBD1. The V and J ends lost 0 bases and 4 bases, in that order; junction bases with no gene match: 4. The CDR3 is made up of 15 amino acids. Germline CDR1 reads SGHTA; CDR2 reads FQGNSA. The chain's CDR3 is CASSLATGVVYGYTF. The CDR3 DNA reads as TGTGCCAGCAGCTTAGCGACAGGGGTGGTCTATGGCTACACCTTC.

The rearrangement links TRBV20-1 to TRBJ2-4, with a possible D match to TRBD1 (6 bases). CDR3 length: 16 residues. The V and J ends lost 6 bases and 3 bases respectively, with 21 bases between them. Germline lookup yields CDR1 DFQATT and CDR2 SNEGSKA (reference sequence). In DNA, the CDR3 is TGCAGTGCCGACCATGAGGCAGGGGAGAGCAAAAACATTCAGTACTTC. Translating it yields CSADHEAGESKNIQYF.

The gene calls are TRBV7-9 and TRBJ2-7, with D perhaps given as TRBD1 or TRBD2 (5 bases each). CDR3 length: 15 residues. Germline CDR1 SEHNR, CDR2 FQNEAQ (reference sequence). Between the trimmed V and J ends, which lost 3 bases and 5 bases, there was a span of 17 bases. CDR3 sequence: CASSFEGRAAHEQYF. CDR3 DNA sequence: TGTGCCAGCAGCTTCGAGGGCAGGGCGGCCCACGAGCAGTACTTC.

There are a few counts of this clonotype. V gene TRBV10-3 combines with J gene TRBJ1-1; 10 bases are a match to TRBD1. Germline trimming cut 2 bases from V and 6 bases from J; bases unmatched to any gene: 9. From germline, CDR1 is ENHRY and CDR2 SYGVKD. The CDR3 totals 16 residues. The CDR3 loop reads CAISELIGTGAPEAFF. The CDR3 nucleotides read TGTGCCATCAGTGAGCTAATTGGGACAGGGGCGCCTGAAGCTTTCTTT.

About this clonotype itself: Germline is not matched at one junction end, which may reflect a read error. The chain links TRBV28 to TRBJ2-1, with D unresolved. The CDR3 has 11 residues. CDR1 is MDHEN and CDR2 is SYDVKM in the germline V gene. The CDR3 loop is CASRKTYEHFF. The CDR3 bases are TGTGCCAGCAGGAAAACCTATGAGCATTTCTTC.

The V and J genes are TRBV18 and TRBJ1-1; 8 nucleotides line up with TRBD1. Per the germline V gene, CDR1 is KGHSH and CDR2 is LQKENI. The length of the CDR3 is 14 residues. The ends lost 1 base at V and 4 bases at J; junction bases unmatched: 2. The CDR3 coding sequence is TGTGCCAGCTCACCACGGACAGGGTCCACTGAAGCTTTCTTT. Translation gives CASSPRTGSTEAFF.

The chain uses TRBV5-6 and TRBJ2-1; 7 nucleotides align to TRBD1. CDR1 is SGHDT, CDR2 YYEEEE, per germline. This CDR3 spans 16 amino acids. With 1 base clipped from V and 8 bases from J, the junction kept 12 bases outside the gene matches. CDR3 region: CASSLTPRGSLDEQFF. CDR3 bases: TGTGCCAGCAGCTTGACCCCCAGGGGGAGTTTGGATGAGCAGTTCTTC.

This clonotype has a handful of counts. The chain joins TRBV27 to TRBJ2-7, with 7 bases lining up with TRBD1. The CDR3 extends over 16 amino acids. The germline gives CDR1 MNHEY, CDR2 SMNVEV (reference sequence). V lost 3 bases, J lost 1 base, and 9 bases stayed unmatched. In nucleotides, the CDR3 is TGTGCCAGCAGTTTCTCTTCCGGGACAGTATCCTACGAGCAGTACTTC. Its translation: CASSFSSGTVSYEQYF.

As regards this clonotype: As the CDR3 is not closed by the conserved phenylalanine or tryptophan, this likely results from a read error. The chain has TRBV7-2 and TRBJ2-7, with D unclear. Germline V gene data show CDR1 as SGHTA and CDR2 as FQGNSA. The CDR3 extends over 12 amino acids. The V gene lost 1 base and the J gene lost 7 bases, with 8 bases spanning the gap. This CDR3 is CASSLVKEEQYL. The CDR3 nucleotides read TGTGCCAGCAGCTTAGTAAAGGAAGAGCAGTACTTA.

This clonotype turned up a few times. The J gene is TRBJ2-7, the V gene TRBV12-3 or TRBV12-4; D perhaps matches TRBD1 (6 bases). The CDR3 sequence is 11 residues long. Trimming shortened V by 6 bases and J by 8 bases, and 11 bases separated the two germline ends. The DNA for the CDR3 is TGTGCCAGCAGCGCCGGGACAAAGCAGTACTTC. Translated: CASSAGTKQYF.

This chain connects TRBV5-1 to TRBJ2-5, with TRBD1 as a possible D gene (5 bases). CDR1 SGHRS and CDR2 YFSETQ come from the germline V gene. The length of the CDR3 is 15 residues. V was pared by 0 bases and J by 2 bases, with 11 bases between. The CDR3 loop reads CASSLDGAVQETQYF. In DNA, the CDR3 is TGCGCCAGCAGCTTGGATGGGGCCGTGCAAGAGACCCAGTACTTC.

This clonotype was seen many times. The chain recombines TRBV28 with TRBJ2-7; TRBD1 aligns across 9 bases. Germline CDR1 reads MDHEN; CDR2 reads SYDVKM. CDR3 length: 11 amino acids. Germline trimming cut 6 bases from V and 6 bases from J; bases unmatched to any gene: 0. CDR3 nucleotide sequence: TGTGCCAGCAGGACAGGGGGCGAGCAGTACTTC. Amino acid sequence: CASRTGGEQYF.

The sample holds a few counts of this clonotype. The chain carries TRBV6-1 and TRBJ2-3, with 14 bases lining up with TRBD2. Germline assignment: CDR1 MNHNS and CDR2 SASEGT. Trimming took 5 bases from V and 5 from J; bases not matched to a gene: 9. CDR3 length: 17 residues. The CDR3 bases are TGTGCCAGCAGTTCAATTCCGGGACTAGCGGGAGAAGATACGCAGTATTTT. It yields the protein CASSSIPGLAGEDTQYF.

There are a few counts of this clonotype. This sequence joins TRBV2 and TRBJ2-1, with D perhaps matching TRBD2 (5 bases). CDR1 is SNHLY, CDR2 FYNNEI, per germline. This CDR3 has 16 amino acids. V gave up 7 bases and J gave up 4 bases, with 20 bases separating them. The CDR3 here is CASTLLLTERYNEQFF. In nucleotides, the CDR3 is TGTGCCAGCACCCTGCTTCTGACGGAGCGGTACAATGAGCAGTTCTTC.

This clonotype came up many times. CDR3: CASRQGPSPLHF. CDR3 bases: TGTGCCAGTCGACAGGGGCCCTCACCCCTCCACTTT. The V call is TRBV27, the J call TRBJ1-6; the match to TRBD1 covers 8 bases. J gave up 10 bases and V 9 bases, and 5 bases lay outside the gene matches. This CDR3 is built from 12 residues. Looked up from germline, CDR1 is MNHEY and CDR2 is SMNVEV (reference sequence).

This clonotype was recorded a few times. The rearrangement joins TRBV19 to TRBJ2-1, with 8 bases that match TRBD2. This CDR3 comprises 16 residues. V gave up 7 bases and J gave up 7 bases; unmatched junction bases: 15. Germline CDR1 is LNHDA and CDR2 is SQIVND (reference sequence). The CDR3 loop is CASTPRGLAGANEQFF. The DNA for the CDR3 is TGTGCCAGTACCCCTCGTGGGCTAGCGGGTGCAAATGAGCAGTTCTTC.

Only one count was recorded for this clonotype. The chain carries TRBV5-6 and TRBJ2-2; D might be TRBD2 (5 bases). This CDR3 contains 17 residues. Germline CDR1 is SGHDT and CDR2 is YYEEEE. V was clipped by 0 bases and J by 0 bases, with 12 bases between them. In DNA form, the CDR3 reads TGTGCCAGCAGCTTGGCCGAGGGAATGACGAACACCGGGGAGCTGTTTTTT. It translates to CASSLAEGMTNTGELFF.